Below are 5 T cell receptor beta chains sequenced from a single sample in a study of cytomegalovirus exposure and HLA in healthy donors (dated by TCRdb to about 2017). Library preparation used the immunoSEQ multiplex PCR assay. The multiplex PCR relied on a mix of 60 forward primers for TCR Vbeta segments and 13 reverse primers for TCR Jbeta segments. What TCRdb holds here is the immuneACCESS table cut down to in-frame rearrangements. Part of the clones is not present; checked against another copy, under half of the missing clones reflect an unresolved V gene, and the others are unexplained. The sample contains 170,000 or so clones, 65% to 85% of them found a single time. The ten most abundant clones make up 6.3% of the sample. Sequenced input: PBMCs. These receptors originate from a male donor in good health and CMV-seropositive.

This chain joins TRBV7-9 and TRBJ2-5; 12 bases align to TRBD2. The DNA end is more similar to TRBJ2-7, so the J call may be wrong. The germline V gene has CDR1 SEHNR and CDR2 FQNEAQ (reference sequence). The CDR3 totals 17 residues. CDR3 loop: CASSLERLAGVVYEQYF. As DNA, the CDR3 is TGTGCCAGCAGCTTAGAAAGACTAGCGGGAGTTGTCTACGAGCAGTACTTC.

The rearrangement joins TRBV28 to TRBJ2-7, with TRBD2 as a possible D gene (5 bases). The V end lost 7 bases, the J end lost 5 bases, and 12 bases lay between the germline ends. This CDR3 is 12 amino acids long. Per the germline V gene, CDR1 is MDHEN and CDR2 is SYDVKM. CDR3 nucleotides: TGTGCCAGCACAAGCGGTGGGCACGAGCAGTACTTC. It translates to CASTSGGHEQYF.

The rearrangement uses TRBV7-2 and TRBJ1-4; 9 bases fit TRBD1. The CDR3 consists of 14 residues. The junction had 3 bases not matched to a gene; V was cut back by 1 base and J by 9 bases. Germline CDR1 and CDR2: SGHTA and FQGNSA. The CDR3 is CASSLEGTGKKLFF. For the CDR3, the DNA is TGTGCCAGCAGCTTAGAGGGGACAGGGAAAAAACTGTTTTTT.

This clone showed up just once. The chain joins TRBV27 to TRBJ1-6; D is ambiguous. The CDR3 sequence is 12 residues long. Germline V CDR1 and CDR2: MNHEY, SMNVEV (reference sequence). V lost 5 bases and J lost 12, with 11 bases in between. CDR3 loop: CASSSSGRPLHF. CDR3 in DNA: TGTGCCAGCAGTAGTTCTGGCCGACCCCTCCACTTT.

The V call is TRBV18, the J call TRBJ1-5; 7 nucleotides match TRBD1. CDR3 size: 16 residues. The J segment lost 9 bases and the V segment lost 3 bases, leaving 14 bases of the junction unmatched. In germline, CDR1 is KGHSH, CDR2 LQKENI. The CDR3 DNA follows: TGTGCCAGCTCACCCTGGGACAGACAACCTGGGGGGCCCCAGCATTTT. Protein sequence: CASSPWDRQPGGPQHF.